Only a few counts were recorded for the clone carrying this T cell receptor (beta chain). These data come from a study of blood T cell repertoires in COVID-19. About the study: The United States, Italy and Spain supplied acute and convalescent COVID-19 samples. Sample material is recorded as cDNA or gDNA derived from T cells, B-cell-depleted T cells, or PBMCs.

The germline V gene encodes CDR1 SQVTM and CDR2 ANQGSEA. V was clipped by 6 bases and J by 4 bases, with 10 bases between them. This CDR3 contains 13 residues. Authors' methods: Reference gene primers were amplified, and this amplification served to estimate nucleated cell counts. Method: immunoSEQ multiplex PCR; TCRdb's copy keeps in-frame clones and lacks some. The V and J calls and clone size were taken over from that table, and D and trimming were inferred from the DNA. Of under 300,000 clones listed, 85% to 90% are singletons. The clonotype was recovered from a man aged 18 to 29 with active or convalescent COVID-19. This sequence joins TRBV29-1 and TRBJ2-6; no clear D gene. Specimen: peripheral blood. Here the CDR3 DNA reads TGCAGCGTGAGGTTGTGGGGGGCCAACGTCCTGACTTTC. It translates to CSVRLWGANVLTF.